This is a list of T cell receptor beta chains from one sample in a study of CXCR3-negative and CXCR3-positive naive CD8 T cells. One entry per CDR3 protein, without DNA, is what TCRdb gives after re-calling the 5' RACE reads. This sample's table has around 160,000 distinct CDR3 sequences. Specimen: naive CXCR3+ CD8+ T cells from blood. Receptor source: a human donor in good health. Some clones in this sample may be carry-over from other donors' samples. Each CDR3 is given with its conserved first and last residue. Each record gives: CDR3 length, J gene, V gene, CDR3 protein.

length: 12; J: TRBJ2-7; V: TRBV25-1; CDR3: CAHKPYSHEQYF
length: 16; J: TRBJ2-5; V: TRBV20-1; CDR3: CSAETSGGSYQETQYF
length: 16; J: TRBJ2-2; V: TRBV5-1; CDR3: CASSLKAGARTGELFF
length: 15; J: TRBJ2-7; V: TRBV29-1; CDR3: CSVCLPDRVSYEQYF
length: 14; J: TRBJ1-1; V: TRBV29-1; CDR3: CSVEGTGEDTEAFF
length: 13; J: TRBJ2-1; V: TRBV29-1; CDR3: CSVTGFRDNEQFF
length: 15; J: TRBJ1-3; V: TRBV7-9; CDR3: CASSSDRVSGNTIYF
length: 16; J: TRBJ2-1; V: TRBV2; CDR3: CASSYQPVNSYNEQFF
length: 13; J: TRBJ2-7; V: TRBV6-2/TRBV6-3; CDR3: CASSPTNSYEQYF
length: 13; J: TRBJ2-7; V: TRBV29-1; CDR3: CSVARTGGYEQYF
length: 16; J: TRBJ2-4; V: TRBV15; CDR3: CATSIDSGVAKNIQYF
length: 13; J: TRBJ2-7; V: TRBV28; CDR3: CASSRTGRAEQYF
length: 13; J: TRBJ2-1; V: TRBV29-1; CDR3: CSVVVPGGNEQFF
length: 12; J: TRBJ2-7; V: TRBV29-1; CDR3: CSVVSISYEQYF
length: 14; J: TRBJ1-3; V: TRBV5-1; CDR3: CASSQDLSGNTIYF
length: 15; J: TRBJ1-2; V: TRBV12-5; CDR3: CASADPQATNYGYTF
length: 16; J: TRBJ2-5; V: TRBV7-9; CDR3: CASSLSIADYQETQYF
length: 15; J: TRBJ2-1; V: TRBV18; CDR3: CASLSPGLVNNEQFF